This T cell receptor beta chain stems from a study of monozygotic twins with inflammatory bowel disease (dated by TCRdb to between 2018 and 2021). With regard to the full study: The full study comprised 28 monozygotic twin pairs: nine German pairs (four IBD-concordant, five IBD-discordant) and 19 IBD-discordant Danish pairs. Disease-associated traits were sought mainly through comparisons between IBD patients and their genetically identical healthy co-twins within discordant pairs. Each individual had, on average, about 151 000 unique TCRalpha sequences and 181 000 unique TCRbeta sequences available for analysis. Broad study findings and their caveats: Because patients were on differing immunosuppressive treatments, the repertoires may have picked up extra background noise and inter-individual variability. The analysis was unable to tell apart different T cell subtypes. A decrease in TCRbeta repertoire diversity, as measured by inverse Simpson index, was observed in IBD patients compared with their healthy co-twins. Fewer clonotypes were shared with other individuals by IBD patients than by healthy twins, most markedly in patients showing signs of disease activity. Concordant and discordant twins showed no difference in repertoire similarity, possibly because of limited statistical power. The results gave no support for a single strong signal or clonotype linked to IBD.

Libraries were made using 5' RACE. The input for every TCR library was around 3,600 ng of total RNA. For each sample, cDNA synthesis with SMARTScribe reverse transcriptase was split into eight separate reactions. Unique molecular identifiers containing a 6-nucleotide sample barcode were introduced through template switching during cDNA synthesis. Amplification of TCRalpha and TCRbeta cDNA involved two nested PCRs of approximately 17 and 9 cycles, and each PCR was followed by bead purification. Before amplification, cDNA was treated with uracil DNA-glycosylase and purified using the QIAquick PCR purification kit. The second PCR was the step at which Illumina TruSeq-compatible adapters and sample-specific barcodes were added. TapeStation and Qubit were used to check library quality and concentration, and roughly 4.8 ng of each library went into the pool. Sequencing of pooled libraries was carried out on an Illumina HiSeq2500 single-index Rapid Run using 2 x 100 bp reads and custom sequencing primers. Processing in the source paper ran as follows. MiGEC version 1.2.6 was used for UMI-based consensus assembly to correct PCR and sequencing errors. MiXCR version 2.1.1 was used to carry out V(D)J alignment, clonotype assembly and CDR3 extraction. To normalise gene usage, clonotype sharing and MAIT/NKT TCR abundance, the top 1000, 10 000 and 20 000 clonotypes in each sample were analysed. After downsampling to 27 000 UMIs, diversity was calculated as the inverse Simpson index using the vegan R package. Paired Mann-Whitney U tests were applied to discordant twin pairs, and Benjamini-Hochberg correction was used for multiple testing. TCRdb reprocessed the reads, so every CDR3 protein sequence counts as one entry and DNA is not shown. None of the V and J calls come from the authors' own analysis; TCRdb made them. The record for this sample contains about 380,000 distinct CDR3 sequences. The ten largest clones represent 2.6% of the sample.

To note about this clonotype: What this receptor recognizes is not known.

From each donor, an approximately 2.5 ml peripheral blood sample was collected into PAXgene tubes and kept at -80 degrees C. Without T cell sorting, total RNA was isolated from whole blood using the PAXgene blood miRNA kit on an automated QIAcube. Peripheral blood from monozygotic twin pairs who were concordant or discordant for inflammatory bowel disease underwent deep TCRalpha and TCRbeta repertoire profiling using unique molecular barcoding. Smoking habits were recorded for all twin pairs, with individuals classified as current, former or never smokers. Sequencing was done on a sample of blood. The source is a human donor with ulcerative colitis or Crohn's disease, or a healthy co-twin of an affected twin (not recorded which).

The CDR3 protein sequence reads: CASRNPTGGDETQYF. The receptor chain draws on TRBV12-3 or TRBV12-4 and TRBJ2-5; without DNA, the TCRdb call of TRBD1 cannot be checked. The CDR3 runs 15 residues from the cysteine to the phenylalanine. No DNA sequence was recorded.